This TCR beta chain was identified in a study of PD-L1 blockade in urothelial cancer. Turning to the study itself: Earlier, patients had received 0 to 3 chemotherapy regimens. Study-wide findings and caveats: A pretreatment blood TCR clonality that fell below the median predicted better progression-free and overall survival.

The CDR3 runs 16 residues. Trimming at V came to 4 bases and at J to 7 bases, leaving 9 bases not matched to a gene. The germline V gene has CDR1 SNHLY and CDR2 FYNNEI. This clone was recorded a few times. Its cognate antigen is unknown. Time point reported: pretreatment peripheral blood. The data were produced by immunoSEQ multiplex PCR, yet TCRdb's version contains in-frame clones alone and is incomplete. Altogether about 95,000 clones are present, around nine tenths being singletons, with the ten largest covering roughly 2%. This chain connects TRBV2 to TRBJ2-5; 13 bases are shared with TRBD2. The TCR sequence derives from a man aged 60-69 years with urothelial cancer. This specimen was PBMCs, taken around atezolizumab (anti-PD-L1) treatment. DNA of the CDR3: TGTGCCAGCAGTGTAACTAGCGGGGGGGCCCGTGGGACCCAGTACTTC. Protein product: CASSVTSGGARGTQYF.